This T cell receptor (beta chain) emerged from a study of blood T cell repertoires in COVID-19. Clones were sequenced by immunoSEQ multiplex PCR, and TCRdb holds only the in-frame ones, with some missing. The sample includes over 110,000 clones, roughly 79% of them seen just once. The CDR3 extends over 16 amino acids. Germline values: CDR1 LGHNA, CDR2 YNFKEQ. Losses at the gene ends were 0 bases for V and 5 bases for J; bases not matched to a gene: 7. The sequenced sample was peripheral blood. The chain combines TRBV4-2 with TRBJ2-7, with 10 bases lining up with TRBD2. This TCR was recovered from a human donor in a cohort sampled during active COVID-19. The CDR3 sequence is CASSQDPSGSFDEQYF. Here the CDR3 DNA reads TGTGCCAGCAGCCAAGATCCTAGCGGGAGTTTCGACGAGCAGTACTTC.